This paragraph reports one T cell receptor (beta chain). The antigen it binds to is not known. Base quality data are lacking; no much larger clone is found one base away. Participants in the prospective study were enrolled through a virtual design, were aged roughly 18 to 100 years, and lived in 24 United States geographic areas. To assign participants to cohorts, the prospective study relied on clinical history that participants themselves reported in a screening survey and a study questionnaire. Recovered participants in ImmuneRACE Cohort 3 were defined as having two consecutive negative NP/OP PCR tests, clearance from a healthcare professional, or resolution of symptoms. In the prospective study, whole blood, serum and a nasopharyngeal or oropharyngeal swab were collected from each participant by mobile phlebotomists. Additional blood draws and questionnaires over an approximately 2-month period could optionally be provided by prospective study participants. Blood samples from the prospective study were shipped frozen or at room temperature prior to DNA extraction.

The data stem from a study of blood T cell repertoires in COVID-19 (dated by TCRdb to 2019 to 2021). For the study in its entirety: Samples from collaborators originated in the United States, Italy and Spain and spanned both the acute and convalescent phases of COVID-19. The repertoires were released in a freely available public database intended as a resource for research on the immune response to SARS-CoV-2. Where HLA class I and class II types were available, the types were taken from metadata supplied by the sample provider, not from assay-based typing. Samples were obtained from the ongoing ImmuneRACE study (first 160 participants) and from 1,254 subjects provided by 6 global collaborators. Sample metadata almost always included a de-identified subject ID, COVID-19 status, age in years and sex. The prospective study material was composed of cDNA or gDNA derived from T cells, B-cell-depleted T cells, or PBMCs. Deeply sampled blood TCRbeta repertoires from subjects exposed to, actively infected with, or recovered from COVID-19 were included in the dataset. Findings and caveats that apply to the study as a whole: The amount of clinical and demographic metadata varied by source and participant and was provided uncurated.

The immunoSEQ Assay, a bias-controlled multiplex PCR, was used to amplify TCRbeta CDR3 regions from genomic DNA. In the source study's methods: The number of nucleated cells in each sample was estimated by amplification of reference gene primers within the assay. Sequence reads were collapsed and filtered to measure the absolute abundance of every unique TCRbeta CDR3 rearrangement. For each sample, productive Simpson clonality was calculated as the square root of Simpson's diversity index over productive rearrangements. This immuneACCESS table, as held by TCRdb, lists in-frame sequences with V and J called but not all clones. Of the missing ones, under half trace to an unresolved V gene in checked studies; the others have no known cause. V and J calls and clone size are copied from that table; D and trimming were computed from the DNA. The sample table contains about 410,000 clones; only one count was recorded for roughly 86% of them. Less than 2% of the sample is in the top ten clones.

V is shortened by 1 base, J by 7 bases, and the region joining them spans 17 bases. Reading the germline V gene gives CDR1 SGHTS and CDR2 YDEGEE. The CDR3 measures 16 amino acids from cysteine to phenylalanine. The read is trimmed to its CDR3 DNA, 48 bases read in frame from base 1. This sequence uses TRBV5-8 and TRBJ1-4, and perhaps TRBD1 as D gene, on 5 matching bases. The receptor was derived from a woman aged 25 to 39 who had recovered from COVID-19. The specimen sequenced was PBMCs or T cells enriched from blood (not recorded which). Read as DNA, the sequence is TGTGCCAGCAGCTTGTCGTTTGGAACCGGGGGTGAAAAACTGTTTTTT. This translates into CASSLSFGTGGEKLFF.